The 32 T cell receptor beta chains below come from one sample, sequenced in a study of blood T cell repertoires in COVID-19. TCRdb's copy holds only in-frame clones and misses some; the assay was immunoSEQ multiplex PCR. The sample records roughly 160,000 clones, roughly 80% being singletons. Material for sequencing was PBMCs or T cells enriched from blood (not recorded which). These receptors all come from a man aged 50 to 60 who had recovered from COVID-19.

The genes are TRBV19 and TRBJ1-5; 7 bases fit TRBD1. CDR1 LNHDA and CDR2 SQIVND come from the germline V gene (reference sequence). The V and J ends lost 6 bases and 3 bases, in that order; junction bases with no gene match: 8. The CDR3 has 15 residues. The CDR3 DNA reads as TGTGCCAGTAGCCCTCCGGGACAGCCCAATCAGCCCCAGCATTTT. Protein product: CASSPPGQPNQPQHF. Variable domain in full (rest from reference TRBV19 and TRBJ1-5): DGGITQSPKYLFRKEGQNVTLSCEQNLNHDAMYWYRQDPGQGLRLIYYSQIVNDFQKGDIAEGYSVSREKKESFPLTVTSAQKNPTAFYLCASSPPGQPNQPQHFGDGTRLSIL.

The V and J genes are TRBV19 and TRBJ2-5, with D perhaps TRBD2 (5 bases). The CDR3 spans 13 residues. Germline values: CDR1 LNHDA, CDR2 SQIVND (reference sequence). V lost 4 bases, J lost 5 bases, and 11 bases lay in between. The CDR3 DNA follows: TGTGCCAGTAGTACAGGAGCGGAGGAGACCCAGTACTTC. This gives the protein CASSTGAEETQYF.

The sample holds one count of this clone. V and J are TRBV7-9 and TRBJ1-1; D is possibly TRBD1 (6 bases). The CDR3 length is 16 residues. The germline gives CDR1 SEHNR, CDR2 FQNEAQ (reference sequence). Trimming removed 5 bases at V and 3 bases at J, with 19 bases between. CDR3: CASSRRGGNLDTEAFF. DNA for the CDR3: TGTGCCAGCAGCCGAAGAGGGGGTAATTTGGACACTGAAGCTTTCTTT.

A word on this clone: This CDR3 is also generated by other DNA sequences in the sample. The chain combines TRBV7-9 with TRBJ1-5, with a tentative D call TRBD1 (5 bases). The V end was cut by 2 bases, the J end by 4 bases, with 9 bases between. Germline V CDR1 and CDR2: SEHNR, FQNEAQ (reference sequence). This CDR3 spans 14 amino acids. CDR3 sequence reads: CASSLFGGNQPQHF. DNA for the CDR3: TGTGCCAGCAGCTTATTTGGGGGGAATCAGCCCCAGCATTTT.

The V gene is TRBV5-1, the J gene TRBJ2-7; 14 bases align to TRBD2. V lost 2 bases to trimming and J lost 7 bases; unmatched junction nucleotides: 5. CDR3 size: 15 residues. Germline CDR1 reads SGHRS; CDR2 reads YFSETQ. The CDR3 DNA sequence: TGCGCCAGCAGCTTCGGACTAGCGGGGGGCCTGGAGCAGTACTTC. Its translation is CASSFGLAGGLEQYF.

The J gene is TRBJ2-4, the V gene TRBV19, with 8 bases matching TRBD2. CDR3 size: 15 residues. From germline, CDR1 is LNHDA and CDR2 SQIVND (reference sequence). V lost 6 bases and J lost 3; bases outside the gene matches: 7. CDR3 sequence (DNA): TGTGCCAGTAGCGTTAGCGGGGATAACAAAAACATTCAGTACTTC. This translates into CASSVSGDNKNIQYF.

This clone turned up a few times. The rearrangement uses TRBV28 and TRBJ1-5, with D perhaps TRBD1 (6 bases). V gave up 9 bases and J gave up 1 base, with 16 bases separating them. The germline V gene has CDR1 MDHEN and CDR2 SYDVKM. This CDR3 is built from 15 residues. CDR3 sequence: CASFRGLGSNQPQHF. Here the CDR3 DNA reads TGTGCCAGTTTCAGGGGCCTGGGGAGCAATCAGCCCCAGCATTTT.

J is TRBJ2-2 and V is TRBV7-3; TRBD1 agrees at 7 bases. The CDR3 length is 17 residues. V shed 4 bases and J 3 bases; nucleotides not matched to a gene: 11. CDR1 is SGHTA, CDR2 FQGTGA, per germline. CDR3 sequence (DNA): TGTGCCAGCAGCTCTGAACGGACAGGTTTCCACACCGGGGAGCTGTTTTTT. Translating it yields CASSSERTGFHTGELFF.

This chain uses TRBV24-1 with TRBJ2-2; 12 bases fit TRBD1. This CDR3 is 17 amino acids long. After removal of 3 bases from V and 4 bases from J, the junction contained 5 bases not matched to a gene. Germline CDR1 and CDR2: KGHDR and SFDVKD. The CDR3, as DNA: TGTGCCACCAGTGATGAGGGACAGGGGGCGCGCACCGGGGAGCTGTTTTTT. Its translation is CATSDEGQGARTGELFF.

This clone was seen only once. The chain uses TRBV5-1 and TRBJ2-7; 14 bases are shared with TRBD2. CDR3 length equals 16 residues. The germline V gene encodes CDR1 SGHRS and CDR2 YFSETQ. V was pared by 4 bases and J by 8 bases, with 11 bases of the junction left unmatched. CDR3 residues: CASSPGLAGGNYQQYF. The DNA of the CDR3 is TGCGCCAGCAGCCCCGGACTAGCGGGAGGTAACTATCAGCAGTACTTC. The whole variable domain, filled in from reference TRBV5-1 and TRBJ2-7, reads KAGVTQTPRYLIKTRGQQVTLSCSPISGHRSVSWYQQTPGQGLQFLFEYFSETQRNKGNFPGRFSGRQFSNSRSEMNVSTLELGDSALYLCASSPGLAGGNYQQYFGPGTRLTVT.

V gene TRBV6-5 combines with J gene TRBJ2-3; D is uncertain. Germline V lookup: CDR1 MNHEY, CDR2 SVGAGI. V was shortened by 6 bases and J by 3 bases, with 7 bases between the two germline ends. The CDR3 runs 12 residues. CDR3 DNA sequence: TGTGCCAGCAGATCGAGGACAGATACGCAGTATTTT. It translates to CASRSRTDTQYF.

The gene calls are TRBV4-2 and TRBJ1-5; TRBD1 matches 8 bases. The CDR3 totals 15 residues. Germline values: CDR1 LGHNA, CDR2 YNFKEQ. The V segment lost 1 base and the J segment 9 bases; nucleotides outside the gene matches: 8. Written as DNA, the CDR3 is TGTGCCAGCAGCCAAGGGGACAGGTTCGAGGGGCCCCAGCATTTT. It codes for CASSQGDRFEGPQHF.

This clone showed up just once. One end of the junction varies from germline; a read error may be responsible. The chain carries TRBV18 and TRBJ2-2; a possible D gene is TRBD1 (5 bases). The CDR3 is made up of 18 amino acids. Germline CDR1 and CDR2: KGHSH and LQKENI. CDR3 loop: CASSPLHGPGTNTGELFF. The DNA of the CDR3 is TGTGCCAGCTCGCCACTTCACGGCCCAGGGACGAACACCGGGGAGCTGTTTTTT.

V and J are TRBV6-5 and TRBJ1-2; D perhaps matches TRBD1 (5 bases). The germline V gene encodes CDR1 MNHEY and CDR2 SVGAGI. CDR3 length: 14 residues. The germline V and J ends were trimmed by 9 bases and 1 base, with 15 bases remaining between them. In DNA form, the CDR3 reads TGTGCCAGTTTCTTTTCAAGGGGTAACTATGGCTACACCTTC. As protein: CASFFSRGNYGYTF.

The chain has TRBV18 and TRBJ2-3; 8 positions match TRBD2. The trim removed 1 base at V and 3 bases at J, leaving 6 bases unmatched. The CDR3 loop spans 16 amino acids. CDR1 is KGHSH and CDR2 is LQKENI in the germline V gene. The CDR3 reads CASSPLSAGDTDTQYF. The CDR3, as DNA: TGTGCCAGCTCACCACTTTCAGCGGGGGATACAGATACGCAGTATTTT.

The V gene is TRBV6-5, the J gene TRBJ1-3, with a possible D match to TRBD1 (5 bases). The CDR3 length is 14 residues. CDR1 and CDR2 (germline): MNHEY, SVGAGI. Trimming took off 4 bases at V and 3 bases at J, with 10 bases between the two ends. This CDR3 is CASSSRELGNTIYF. The CDR3 coding sequence is TGTGCCAGCAGTTCCAGGGAACTTGGAAACACCATATATTTT.

Note on this clone: Other DNA variants within this sample encode the same CDR3. J is TRBJ2-2 and V is TRBV6-5, with 7 bases that match TRBD2. From germline, CDR1 is MNHEY and CDR2 SVGAGI. V shed 5 bases, J shed 1 base, and the junction held 4 bases outside the gene matches. The CDR3 has 15 residues. The CDR3 spells CASSPGGKNTGELFF. Written as DNA, the CDR3 is TGTGCCAGCAGTCCCGGGGGGAAGAACACCGGGGAGCTGTTTTTT.

The V call is TRBV28, the J call TRBJ1-1; D remains unclear. The V gene's germline CDR1 is MDHEN and CDR2 SYDVKM. This CDR3 comprises 14 residues. V lost 5 bases to trimming and J lost 8 bases, with 18 bases between them. The CDR3 loop is CASSMPIPTGEAFF. The CDR3 region has the DNA TGTGCCAGCAGTATGCCCATTCCGACGGGGGAAGCTTTCTTT.

V is TRBV12-3 or TRBV12-4 and J is TRBJ1-4; tentatively, D is TRBD1 (5 bases). The V end lost 8 bases, the J end lost 7 bases, and 11 bases lay between the germline ends. This CDR3 is built from 12 residues. CDR3 DNA sequence: TGTGCCAGCTCCCAACAGGCTGAAAAACTGTTTTTT. This encodes CASSQQAEKLFF.

The chain carries TRBV29-1 and TRBJ1-2; tentative D call: TRBD1 (5 bases). The germline V and J ends were trimmed by 4 bases and 6 bases, with 15 bases remaining between them. The length of the CDR3 is 13 residues. Germline lookup yields CDR1 SQVTM and CDR2 ANQGSEA. CDR3 DNA sequence: TGCAGCGTTGGGGAGGGGCAGGGCGATGGCTACACCTTC. As protein: CSVGEGQGDGYTF.

This sequence joins TRBV6-5 and TRBJ2-1, with a possible D match to TRBD2 (7 bases). Between the trimmed V and J ends, which lost 0 bases and 9 bases, there was a span of 15 bases. Germline CDR1 is MNHEY and CDR2 is SVGAGI. This CDR3 comprises 15 residues. CDR3 sequence: CASSYSGGGRGEQFF. The CDR3 coding sequence is TGTGCCAGCAGTTACTCTGGGGGGGGGCGGGGTGAGCAGTTCTTC.

The chain recombines TRBV6-5 with TRBJ2-7; perhaps TRBD1 as D (6 bases). This CDR3 is built from 12 residues. Germline values: CDR1 MNHEY, CDR2 SVGAGI. The V and J ends lost 10 bases and 3 bases respectively, with 13 bases between them. The CDR3 nucleotides are TGTGCCACACAGGGTCCCTTCTACGAGCAGTACTTC. It yields the protein CATQGPFYEQYF.

V and J are TRBV19 and TRBJ1-1; 12 nucleotides line up with TRBD1. V shed 5 bases, J shed 4 bases, and the junction held 8 bases outside the gene matches. The CDR3 is made up of 16 amino acids. Germline CDR1 LNHDA, CDR2 SQIVND (reference sequence). In DNA form, the CDR3 reads TGTGCCAGTAGTCCTCCGGGACAGGGGGCGTTCACTGAAGCTTTCTTT. This gives the protein CASSPPGQGAFTEAFF.

V and J are TRBV14 and TRBJ1-2; TRBD1 matches at 8 bases. V lost 1 base to trimming and J lost 7 bases; unmatched junction nucleotides: 11. The germline V gene encodes CDR1 SGHDN and CDR2 FVKESK. This CDR3 has 16 amino acids. CDR3 sequence (DNA): TGTGCCAGCAGCCAAGTTTCCGACAGGGGAGTCGGTGGCTACACCTTC. It is translated as CASSQVSDRGVGGYTF.

This clone came up once. V usage is TRBV18 and J usage is TRBJ2-1, with D unresolved. Germline CDR1 is KGHSH and CDR2 is LQKENI. V gave up 6 bases and J gave up 8 bases, with 14 bases separating them. The CDR3 consists of 13 residues. CDR3 amino acids: CASSPLNSDEQFF. CDR3 coding DNA: TGTGCCAGCTCTCCCCTTAATTCCGATGAGCAGTTCTTC.

This chain connects TRBV7-8 to TRBJ2-7; 7 nucleotides line up with TRBD1. The J segment lost 0 bases and the V segment lost 7 bases, leaving 9 bases of the junction unmatched. Per the germline V gene, CDR1 is SGHVS and CDR2 is FQNEAQ. The CDR3 is 15 amino acids. CDR3 protein: CASTARAGGSYEQYF. The CDR3 bases are TGTGCCAGCACCGCCCGAGCAGGGGGCTCCTACGAGCAGTACTTC.

The rearrangement joins TRBV6-1 to TRBJ2-7; D not resolved. Trimming stripped 1 base from V and 6 bases from J, with 13 bases between. The CDR3 is made up of 14 amino acids. Germline V lookup: CDR1 MNHNS, CDR2 SASEGT. CDR3 protein: CASSEVYPTGEQYF. The CDR3 nucleotides read TGTGCCAGCAGTGAAGTGTACCCTACTGGCGAGCAGTACTTC.

J is TRBJ2-1 and V is TRBV28, with D unclear. Trimming shortened V by 3 bases and J by 7 bases, and 10 bases separated the two germline ends. This CDR3 contains 13 residues. Germline lookup yields CDR1 MDHEN and CDR2 SYDVKM. CDR3 in amino acids: CASSLRRENEQFF. CDR3 DNA: TGTGCCAGCAGTTTGCGCCGCGAGAATGAGCAGTTCTTC. The full variable domain, in which reference TRBV28 and TRBJ2-1 provide the parts outside the CDR3, is DVKVTQSSRYLVKRTGEKVFLECVQDMDHENMFWYRQDPGLGLRLIYFSYDVKMKEKGDIPEGYSVSREKKERFSLILESASTNQTSMYLCASSLRRENEQFFGPGTRLTVL.

This clone showed up just a few times. The gene calls are TRBV14 and TRBJ2-3; D call uncertain. The CDR3 consists of 14 residues. Trimming shortened V by 5 bases and J by 4 bases, and 13 bases separated the two germline ends. Germline values: CDR1 SGHDN, CDR2 FVKESK. DNA of the CDR3: TGTGCCAGCAGCTCTAGTATAGTGCCAGATACGCAGTATTTT. This codes for CASSSSIVPDTQYF.

The table lists this clone with a few counts. The rearrangement links TRBV7-8 to TRBJ2-7, with TRBD1 matching over 11 bases. Germline CDR1 and CDR2: SGHVS and FQNEAQ. J lost 3 bases, V lost 0 bases, and 4 bases had no gene match. The CDR3 runs 16 residues. CDR3 protein: CASSLAGTGGFYEQYF. The CDR3 region has the DNA TGTGCCAGCAGCTTAGCCGGGACAGGGGGTTTCTACGAGCAGTACTTC.

The chain links TRBV10-3 to TRBJ2-5, with TRBD1 identical over 9 bases. CDR1 is ENHRY and CDR2 is SYGVKD in the germline V gene. CDR3 length equals 16 residues. V shed 4 bases, J shed 3 bases, and the junction held 9 bases outside the gene matches. CDR3 DNA: TGTGCCATCAGTGGTAGTCGAGGGACAGGGAAAGAGACCCAGTACTTC. Amino acids: CAISGSRGTGKETQYF.

The chain uses TRBV2 and TRBJ1-5, with 9 bases that match TRBD1. CDR1 and CDR2 (germline): SNHLY, FYNNEI. J lost 5 bases, V lost 10 bases, and 6 bases had no gene match. The CDR3 runs to 13 residues. The CDR3 DNA sequence: TGTGCCACGTCGGGGGACAGGGATCAGCCCCAGCATTTT. It translates to CATSGDRDQPQHF.